Shown below are 5 T cell receptor beta chains from a single sample sequenced in a study of blood T cell repertoires in COVID-19. Clones were sequenced by immunoSEQ multiplex PCR, and TCRdb holds only the in-frame ones, with some missing. The sample has about 100,000 clones, roughly 85% seen once; the top ten hold 9% to 13%. Sequencing was done on a sample of peripheral blood. The receptors derive from a woman aged 70-85 years with acute or convalescent COVID-19.

V gene TRBV3-1 (or the pseudogene TRBV3-2) combines with J gene TRBJ2-2, with D possibly TRBD2 on 5 matching bases. The CDR3 sequence is 15 residues long. The V gene's germline CDR1 is LGHDT and CDR2 YNNKEL (reference sequence). Trimming took 1 base from V and 7 from J, leaving 13 bases between them. CDR3: CASSQASGNHGELFF. The CDR3 nucleotides read TGTGCCAGCAGCCAAGCTTCCGGGAACCACGGGGAGCTGTTTTTT.

This rearrangement joins TRBV5-4 to TRBJ1-4; 9 bases are a match to TRBD1. With V trimmed by 0 bases and J by 8 bases, 5 bases remained unmatched. CDR1 is SGHNT, CDR2 YYREEE, per germline (reference sequence). The CDR3 runs to 15 residues. The CDR3 sequence: CASSLAGQGREKLFF. In nucleotides, the CDR3 is TGTGCCAGCAGCTTGGCCGGACAGGGGAGGGAAAAACTGTTTTTT. Complete variable domain (other parts from reference TRBV5-4 and TRBJ1-4): ETGVTQSPTHLIKTRGQQVTLRCSSQSGHNTVSWYQQALGQGPQFIFQYYREEENGRGNFPPRFSGLQFPNYSSELNVNALELDDSALYLCASSLAGQGREKLFFGSGTQLSVL.

This clone was seen just once. V gene TRBV25-1 combines with J gene TRBJ1-2, with no clear D. V was trimmed by 3 bases and J by 4 bases, leaving 6 bases between them. CDR1 is MGHDK and CDR2 is SYGVNS in the germline V gene. CDR3 size: 12 residues. The CDR3 DNA follows: TGTGCCAGCAGTGATGAGGGCTATGGCTACACCTTC. This translates into CASSDEGYGYTF.

This chain uses TRBV15 with TRBJ2-5, with 10 bases identical to TRBD1. The V segment lost 0 bases and the J segment 1 base; nucleotides outside the gene matches: 5. Germline V gene sequence: CDR1 LNHNV, CDR2 YYDKDF (reference sequence). This CDR3 spans 17 amino acids. The CDR3 loop reads CATSRDRTGGGQETQYF. In nucleotides, the CDR3 is TGTGCCACCAGCAGAGATCGGACAGGGGGTGGCCAAGAGACCCAGTACTTC.

This chain links TRBV27 with TRBJ1-5; D remains ambiguous. The V end lost 6 bases, the J end lost 4 bases, and 13 bases lay between the germline ends. Germline V CDR1 and CDR2: MNHEY, SMNVEV (reference sequence). The CDR3 has 14 amino acids. The CDR3 DNA reads TGTGCCAGCAGCCCGGGAACTGATAATCAGCCCCAGCATTTT. It is translated as CASSPGTDNQPQHF.